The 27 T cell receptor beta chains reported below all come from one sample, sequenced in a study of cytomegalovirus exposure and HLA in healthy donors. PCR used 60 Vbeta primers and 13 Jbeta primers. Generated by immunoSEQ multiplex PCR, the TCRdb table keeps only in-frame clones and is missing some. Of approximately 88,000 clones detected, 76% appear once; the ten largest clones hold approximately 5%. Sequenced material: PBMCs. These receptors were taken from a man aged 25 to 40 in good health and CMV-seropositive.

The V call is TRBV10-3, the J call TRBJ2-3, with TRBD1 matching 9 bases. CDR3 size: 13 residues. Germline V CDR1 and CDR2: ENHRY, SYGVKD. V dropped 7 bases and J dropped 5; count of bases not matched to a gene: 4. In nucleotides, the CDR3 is TGTGCCATCACGGGACAGGGAGGAGATACGCAGTATTTT. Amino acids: CAITGQGGDTQYF.

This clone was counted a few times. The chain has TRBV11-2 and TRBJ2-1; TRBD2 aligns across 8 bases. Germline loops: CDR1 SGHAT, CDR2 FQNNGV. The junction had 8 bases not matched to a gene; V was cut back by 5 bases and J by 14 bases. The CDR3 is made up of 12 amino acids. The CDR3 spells CASSLSGGGEFF. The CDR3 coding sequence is TGTGCCAGCAGCCTCTCGGGAGGGGGTGAGTTCTTC.

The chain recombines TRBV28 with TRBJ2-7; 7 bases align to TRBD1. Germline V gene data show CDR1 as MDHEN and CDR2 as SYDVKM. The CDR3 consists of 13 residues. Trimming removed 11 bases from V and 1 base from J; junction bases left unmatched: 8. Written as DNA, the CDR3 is TGTGCCGGATCGGGACAGCATTCCTACGAGCAGTACTTC. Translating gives CAGSGQHSYEQYF.

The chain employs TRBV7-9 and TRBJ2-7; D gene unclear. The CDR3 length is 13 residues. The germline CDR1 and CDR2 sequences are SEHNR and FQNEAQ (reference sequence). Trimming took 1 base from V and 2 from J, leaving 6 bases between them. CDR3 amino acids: CASSLEEAYEQYF. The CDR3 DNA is TGTGCCAGCAGCTTAGAAGAGGCCTACGAGCAGTACTTC.

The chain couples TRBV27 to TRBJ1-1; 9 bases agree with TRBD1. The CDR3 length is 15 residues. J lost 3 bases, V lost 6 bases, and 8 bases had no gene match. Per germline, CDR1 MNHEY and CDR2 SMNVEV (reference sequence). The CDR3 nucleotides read TGTGCCAGCAGAAGTAGGGACAGGGTTTACACTGAAGCTTTCTTT. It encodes CASRSRDRVYTEAFF.

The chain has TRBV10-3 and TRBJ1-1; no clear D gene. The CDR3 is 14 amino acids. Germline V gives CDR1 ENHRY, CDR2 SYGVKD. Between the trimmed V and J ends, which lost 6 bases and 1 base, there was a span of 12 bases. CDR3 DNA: TGTGCCATCAGCCCGGGCGGGCGGAACACTGAAGCTTTCTTT. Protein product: CAISPGGRNTEAFF.

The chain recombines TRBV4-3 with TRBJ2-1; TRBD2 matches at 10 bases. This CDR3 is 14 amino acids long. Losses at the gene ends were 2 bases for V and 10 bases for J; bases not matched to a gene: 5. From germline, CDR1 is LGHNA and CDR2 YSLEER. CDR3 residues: CASSQRLAGVEQFF. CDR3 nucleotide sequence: TGCGCCAGCAGCCAAAGGCTAGCGGGAGTAGAGCAGTTCTTC.

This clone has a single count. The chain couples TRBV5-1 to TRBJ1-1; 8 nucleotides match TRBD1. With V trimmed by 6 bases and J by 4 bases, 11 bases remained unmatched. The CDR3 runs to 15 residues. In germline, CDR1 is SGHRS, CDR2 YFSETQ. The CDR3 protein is CASTGRGPLGTEAFF. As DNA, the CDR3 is TGCGCCAGCACTGGCAGGGGGCCGTTAGGCACTGAAGCTTTCTTT. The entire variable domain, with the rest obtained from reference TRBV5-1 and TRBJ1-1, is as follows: KAGVTQTPRYLIKTRGQQVTLSCSPISGHRSVSWYQQTPGQGLQFLFEYFSETQRNKGNFPGRFSGRQFSNSRSEMNVSTLELGDSALYLCASTGRGPLGTEAFFGQGTRLTVV.

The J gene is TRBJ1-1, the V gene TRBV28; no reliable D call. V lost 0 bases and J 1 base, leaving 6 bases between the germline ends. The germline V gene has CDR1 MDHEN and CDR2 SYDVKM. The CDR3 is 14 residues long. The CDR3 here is CASSLWAGNTEAFF. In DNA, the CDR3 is TGTGCCAGCAGTTTATGGGCAGGGAACACTGAAGCTTTCTTT.

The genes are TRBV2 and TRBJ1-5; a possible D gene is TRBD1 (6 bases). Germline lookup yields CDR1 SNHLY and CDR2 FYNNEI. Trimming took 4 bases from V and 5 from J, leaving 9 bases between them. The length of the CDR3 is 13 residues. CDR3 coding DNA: TGTGCCAGCAGTGGGGGGGGCCATCAGCCCCAGCATTTT. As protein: CASSGGGHQPQHF.

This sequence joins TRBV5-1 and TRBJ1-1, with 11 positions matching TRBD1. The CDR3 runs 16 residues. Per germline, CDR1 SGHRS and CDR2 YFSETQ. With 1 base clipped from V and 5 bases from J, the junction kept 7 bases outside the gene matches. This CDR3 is CASSLPFGQGATEAFF. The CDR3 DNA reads TGCGCCAGCAGCTTGCCTTTCGGACAGGGGGCAACTGAAGCTTTCTTT. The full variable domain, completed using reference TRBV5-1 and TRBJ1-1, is KAGVTQTPRYLIKTRGQQVTLSCSPISGHRSVSWYQQTPGQGLQFLFEYFSETQRNKGNFPGRFSGRQFSNSRSEMNVSTLELGDSALYLCASSLPFGQGATEAFFGQGTRLTVV.

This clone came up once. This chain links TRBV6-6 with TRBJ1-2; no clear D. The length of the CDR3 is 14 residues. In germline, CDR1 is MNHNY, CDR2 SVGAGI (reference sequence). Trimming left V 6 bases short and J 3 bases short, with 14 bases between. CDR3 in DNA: TGTGCCAGCAGCCGGCGGGGTCTGGACTATGGCTACACCTTC. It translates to CASSRRGLDYGYTF.

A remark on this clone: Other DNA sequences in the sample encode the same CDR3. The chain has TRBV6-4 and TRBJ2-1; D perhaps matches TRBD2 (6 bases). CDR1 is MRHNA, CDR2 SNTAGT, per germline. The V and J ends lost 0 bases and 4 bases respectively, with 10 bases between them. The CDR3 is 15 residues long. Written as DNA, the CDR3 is TGTGCCAGCAGTGACTCTAGCGGCAGTTACAATGAGCAGTTCTTC. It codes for CASSDSSGSYNEQFF.

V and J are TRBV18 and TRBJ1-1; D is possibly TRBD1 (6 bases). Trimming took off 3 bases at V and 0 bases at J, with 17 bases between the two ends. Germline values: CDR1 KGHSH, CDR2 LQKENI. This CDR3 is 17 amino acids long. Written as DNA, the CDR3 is TGTGCCAGCTCACCGACAGGATGGTCAAGGATGAACACTGAAGCTTTCTTT. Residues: CASSPTGWSRMNTEAFF.

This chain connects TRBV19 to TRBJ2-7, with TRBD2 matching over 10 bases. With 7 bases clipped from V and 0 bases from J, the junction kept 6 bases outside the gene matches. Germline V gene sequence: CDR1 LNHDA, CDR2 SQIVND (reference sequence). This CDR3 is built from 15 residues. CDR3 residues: CASTQGLAASYEQYF. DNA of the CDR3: TGTGCCAGTACCCAAGGACTAGCGGCCTCCTACGAGCAGTACTTC.

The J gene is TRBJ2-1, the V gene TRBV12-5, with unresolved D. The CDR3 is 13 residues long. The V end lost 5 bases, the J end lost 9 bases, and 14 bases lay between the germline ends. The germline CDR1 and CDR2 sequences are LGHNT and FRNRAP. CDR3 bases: TGTGCTAGTGGTCCCGAGGCCGTAACTGAGCAGTTCTTC. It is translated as CASGPEAVTEQFF.

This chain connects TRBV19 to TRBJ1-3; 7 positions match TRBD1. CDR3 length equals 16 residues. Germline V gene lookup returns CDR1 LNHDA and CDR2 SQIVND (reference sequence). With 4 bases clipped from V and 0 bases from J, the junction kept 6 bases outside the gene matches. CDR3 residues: CASSRGGDGSGNTIYF. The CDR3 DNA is TGTGCCAGTAGTAGAGGGGGCGACGGCTCTGGAAACACCATATATTTT. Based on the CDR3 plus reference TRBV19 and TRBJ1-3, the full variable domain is DGGITQSPKYLFRKEGQNVTLSCEQNLNHDAMYWYRQDPGQGLRLIYYSQIVNDFQKGDIAEGYSVSREKKESFPLTVTSAQKNPTAFYLCASSRGGDGSGNTIYFGEGSWLTVV.

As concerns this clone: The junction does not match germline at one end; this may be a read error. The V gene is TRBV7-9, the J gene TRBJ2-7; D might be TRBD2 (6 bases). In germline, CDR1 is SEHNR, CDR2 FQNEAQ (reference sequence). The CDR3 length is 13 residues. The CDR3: CSSSPGGLNEQYF. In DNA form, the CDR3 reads TGTTCCAGCAGCCCCGGGGGTTTGAACGAGCAGTACTTC.

CDR3 protein: CASSVAQGFGGTEAFF. DNA of the CDR3: TGTGCCAGCAGTGTGGCTCAGGGGTTCGGTGGCACTGAAGCTTTCTTT. The V gene is TRBV2, the J gene TRBJ1-1, with D possibly matching TRBD1 (6 bases). The length of the CDR3 is 16 residues. Germline CDR1 and CDR2: SNHLY and FYNNEI. V was cut by 4 bases and J by 4 bases, with 19 bases left in between.

As DNA, the CDR3 is TGTGCCAGCAGCTTAGGTTATTCCGGCTCTGGGGCCAACGTCCTGACTTTC. It yields the protein CASSLGYSGSGANVLTF. V and J are TRBV13 and TRBJ2-6; D remains unclear. This CDR3 comprises 17 residues. From germline, CDR1 is PRHDT and CDR2 FYEKMQ (reference sequence). Trimming cost V 0 bases and J 0 bases, with 9 bases left between them.

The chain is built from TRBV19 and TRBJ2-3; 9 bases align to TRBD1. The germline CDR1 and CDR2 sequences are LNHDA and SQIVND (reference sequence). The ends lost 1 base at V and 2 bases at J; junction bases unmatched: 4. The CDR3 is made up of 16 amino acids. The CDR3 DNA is TGTGCCAGTAGTATAGGTCGGGACAGGGTCACAGATACGCAGTATTTT. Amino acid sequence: CASSIGRDRVTDTQYF.

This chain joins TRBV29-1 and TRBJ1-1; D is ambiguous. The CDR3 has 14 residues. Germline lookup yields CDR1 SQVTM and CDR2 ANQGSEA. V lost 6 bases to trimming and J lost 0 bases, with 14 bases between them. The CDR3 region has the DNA TGCAGCGTCAACTTTCGACAACTGAACACTGAAGCTTTCTTT. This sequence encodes CSVNFRQLNTEAFF.

This CDR3 is CASSPRRGDQPQHF. CDR3 sequence (DNA): TGTGCCAGCAGTCCAAGGAGGGGCGATCAGCCCCAGCATTTT. The gene calls are TRBV7-6 and TRBJ1-5, with a weak D call TRBD1 (5 bases). V was cut by 6 bases and J by 5 bases, with 14 bases left in between. The CDR3 loop spans 14 amino acids. Looked up from germline, CDR1 is SGHVS and CDR2 is FNYEAQ.

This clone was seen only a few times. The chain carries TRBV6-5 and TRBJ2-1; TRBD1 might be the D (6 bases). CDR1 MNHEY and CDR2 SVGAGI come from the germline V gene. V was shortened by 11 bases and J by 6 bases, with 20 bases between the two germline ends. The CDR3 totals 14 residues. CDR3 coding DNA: TGTGCCGCCAGGAACCGGGACAAGGGCAATGAGCAGTTCTTC. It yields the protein CAARNRDKGNEQFF.

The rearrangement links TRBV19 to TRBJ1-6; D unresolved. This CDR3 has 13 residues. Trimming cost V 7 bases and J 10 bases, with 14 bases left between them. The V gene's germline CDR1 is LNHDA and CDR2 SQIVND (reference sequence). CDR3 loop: CASTRVVGSPLHF. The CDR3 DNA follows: TGTGCCAGTACACGGGTGGTCGGGTCACCCCTCCACTTT.

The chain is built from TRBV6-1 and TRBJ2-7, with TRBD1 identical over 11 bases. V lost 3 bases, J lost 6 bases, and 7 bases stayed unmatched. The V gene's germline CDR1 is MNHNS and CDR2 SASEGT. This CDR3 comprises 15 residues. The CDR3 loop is CASSDRAGTGGEQYV. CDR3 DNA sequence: TGTGCCAGCAGTGATAGGGCAGGGACAGGGGGCGAGCAGTACGTC.

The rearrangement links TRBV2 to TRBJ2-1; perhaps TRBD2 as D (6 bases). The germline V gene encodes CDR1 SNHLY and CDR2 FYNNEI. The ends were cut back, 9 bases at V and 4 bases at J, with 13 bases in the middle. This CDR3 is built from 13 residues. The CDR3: CARGAGPYNEQFF. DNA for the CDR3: TGTGCCAGAGGAGCGGGCCCTTACAATGAGCAGTTCTTC.